This T cell receptor beta chain is drawn from a study of OX40 agonist ivuxolimab in advanced cancers. Study-wide background: Those treated in dose escalation had hepatocellular carcinoma, melanoma, renal cell cancer or head and neck cancer.

The CDR3 spans 14 residues. Between the trimmed V and J ends, which lost 3 bases and 7 bases, there was a span of 10 bases. Germline assignment: CDR1 SNHLY and CDR2 FYNNEI. Clones were read by immunoSEQ multiplex PCR, and TCRdb kept only the in-frame ones, dropping some. The profile shows 96,000 or so clones, under 85% of them singletons. The chain has TRBV2 and TRBJ1-6; maybe TRBD1 (5 bases). The sequenced sample was CD4+ or CD8+ T cells sorted from blood, obtained in a trial of the OX40 agonist ivuxolimab. This receptor was identified in an adult with an advanced solid tumor such as melanoma, head and neck, liver or kidney cancer. The CDR3 sequence is CASSEGLSNSPLHF. CDR3 nucleotide sequence: TGTGCCAGCAGTGAGGGACTGAGCAATTCACCCCTCCACTTT.